Listed here is a single T cell receptor beta chain. These data are taken from a study of blood T cell repertoires in COVID-19. Germline loops: CDR1 SGHRS, CDR2 YFSETQ. The V segment lost 2 bases and the J segment 2 bases; nucleotides outside the gene matches: 5. CDR3 length: 15 amino acids. Symptom resolution, clearance, or two negative PCRs marked the recovered donors of Cohort 3. Generated by immunoSEQ multiplex PCR, the TCRdb table keeps only in-frame clones and is missing some. The table lists about 380,000 clones, around 90% of them singletons. This TCR came from a woman aged 18-29 years who had recovered from COVID-19. V and J are TRBV5-1 and TRBJ1-2; 8 bases agree with TRBD1. The sample taken for sequencing was PBMCs or T cells enriched from blood (not recorded which). In nucleotides, the CDR3 is TGCGCCAGCAGCTTTCCGGACAGGGAGAACTATGGCTACACCTTC. It translates to CASSFPDRENYGYTF. Together with reference TRBV5-1 and TRBJ1-2, the CDR3 gives the full variable domain: KAGVTQTPRYLIKTRGQQVTLSCSPISGHRSVSWYQQTPGQGLQFLFEYFSETQRNKGNFPGRFSGRQFSNSRSEMNVSTLELGDSALYLCASSFPDRENYGYTFGSGTRLTVV.